This TCR beta chain comes out of a study of shared clonotypes between healthy human individuals. Study-wide context: Per donor, CD8 memory used one plate, CD8 naive used two, CD4 memory used three and CD4 naive used three.

Germline loops: CDR1 SGHTA, CDR2 FQGTGA. The CDR3 is made up of 17 amino acids. V dropped 5 bases and J dropped 0 bases, with 14 bases sitting between them. The split of CD4+ cells yielded CD45RA+ naive and CD45RA-negative memory subsets. Generated by immunoSEQ multiplex PCR, the TCRdb table keeps only in-frame clones and is missing some. The sample lists about 2.3 million clones, 85% to 95% seen once, with 0.3% to 0.4% in the top ten. A remark on this clone: As yet, its antigen is unknown.

Regarding the study as a whole: Unshared clonotypes carried lower generation probabilities than those common to all four donors.

Sample: naive CD4+ T cells from PBMCs. Subset here: CD45RA+ positively selected. The chain couples TRBV7-3 to TRBJ2-6; D may correspond to TRBD1 or TRBD2 (6 bases each). The origin of this receptor is a man aged 18-30 years in good health. Some clones in this sample may be carry-over from other donors' samples. This CDR3 is CASSGVGGGSGANVLTF. The CDR3 bases are TGTGCCAGCAGCGGCGTCGGAGGGGGCTCTGGGGCCAACGTCCTGACTTTC.